These 6 T cell receptor beta chains share one sample of origin, sequenced in a study of cytomegalovirus exposure and HLA in healthy donors. PCR amplification relied on 60 Vbeta primers (plus 13 Jbeta primers). Using immunoSEQ multiplex PCR, the repertoire was profiled, and TCRdb retains in-frame clones only, with some absent. This table holds tens of thousands of clones. Sequenced: PBMCs. Every receptor here comes from a middle-aged man in good health and CMV-seronegative.

The chain uses TRBV7-2 and TRBJ1-5; 8 bases fit TRBD1. The CDR3 has 17 amino acids. Germline values: CDR1 SGHTA, CDR2 FQGNSA. Trimming took 2 bases from V and 7 from J; bases not matched to a gene: 13. As DNA, the CDR3 is TGTGCCAGCAGCTTAACCCCGGACAGGGCGCGAACCCAGCCCCAGCATTTT. Encoded protein: CASSLTPDRARTQPQHF.

About this clone itself: Sequence at one end of the junction differs from germline and may be a read error. The J gene is TRBJ2-7, the V gene TRBV7-7; 12 bases agree with TRBD2. Germline V CDR1 and CDR2: SSHAT, FNYEAQ (reference sequence). The CDR3 is 16 residues long. CDR3 DNA: TGTGCTAGCAGCAGACTAGCGGGGGAGACTCTAGACGAGCAGTACTTC. Translating gives CASSRLAGETLDEQYF. Complete variable domain (other parts from reference TRBV7-7 and TRBJ2-7): GAGVSQSPRYKVTKRGQDVTLRCDPISSHATLYWYQQALGQGPEFLTYFNYEAQPDKSGLPSDRFSAERPEGSISTLTIQRTEQRDSAMYRCASSRLAGETLDEQYFGPGTRLTVT.

This chain links TRBV18 with TRBJ2-1; no firm D call. This CDR3 comprises 15 residues. The germline V gene encodes CDR1 KGHSH and CDR2 LQKENI. V was shortened by 3 bases and J by 0 bases, with 9 bases between the two germline ends. CDR3 DNA: TGTGCCAGCTCACCCCTTACGAGCTCCTACAATGAGCAGTTCTTC. This gives the protein CASSPLTSSYNEQFF.

V usage is TRBV6-5 and J usage is TRBJ1-1, with D unclear. V lost 2 bases, J lost 1 base, and 5 bases lay in between. Germline CDR1 and CDR2: MNHEY and SVGAGI. CDR3 size: 13 residues. CDR3 in amino acids: CASSYGRNTEAFF. For the CDR3, the DNA is TGTGCCAGCAGTTACGGTAGGAACACTGAAGCTTTCTTT.

The chain couples TRBV9 to TRBJ2-5; a weak D match, TRBD2 (6 bases). The V end was cut by 4 bases, the J end by 3 bases, with 13 bases between. Germline V gene lookup returns CDR1 SGDLS and CDR2 YYNGEE. This CDR3 is built from 14 residues. The CDR3 sequence: CASSPRGEEETQYF. The CDR3 coding sequence is TGTGCCAGCAGCCCTCGCGGGGAGGAAGAGACCCAGTACTTC. Variable domain in full (rest from reference TRBV9 and TRBJ2-5): DSGVTQTPKHLITATGQRVTLRCSPRSGDLSVYWYQQSLDQGLQFLIQYYNGEERAKGNILERFSAQQFPDLHSELNLSSLELGDSALYFCASSPRGEEETQYFGPGTRLLVL.

The chain uses TRBV29-1 and TRBJ2-2; 7 bases agree with TRBD1. In germline, CDR1 is SQVTM, CDR2 ANQGSEA. CDR3 size: 14 residues. Trimming removed 4 bases from V and 1 base from J; junction bases left unmatched: 3. CDR3 sequence: CSVGWDRNTGELFF. DNA of the CDR3: TGCAGCGTTGGTTGGGACAGGAACACCGGGGAGCTGTTTTTT.